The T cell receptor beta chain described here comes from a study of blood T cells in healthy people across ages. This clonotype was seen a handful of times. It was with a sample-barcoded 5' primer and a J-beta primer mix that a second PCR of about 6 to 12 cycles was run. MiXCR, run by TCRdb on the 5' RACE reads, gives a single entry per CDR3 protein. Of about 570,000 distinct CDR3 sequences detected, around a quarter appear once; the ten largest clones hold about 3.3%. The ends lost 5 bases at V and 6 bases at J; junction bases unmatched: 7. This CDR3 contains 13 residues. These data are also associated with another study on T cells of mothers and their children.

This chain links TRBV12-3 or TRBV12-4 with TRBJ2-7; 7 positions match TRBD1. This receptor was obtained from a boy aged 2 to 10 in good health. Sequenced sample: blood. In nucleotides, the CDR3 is TGTGCCAGCAGTGCCCGACAGGGAAGCGAGCAGTACTTC. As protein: CASSARQGSEQYF.